This entry concerns a single T cell receptor (beta chain). PCR amplification relied on 60 Vbeta primers (plus 13 Jbeta primers). The assay was immunoSEQ multiplex PCR, and TCRdb's table has in-frame clones only and misses some. The sample has around 100,000 clones, and its top ten clones hold around 3.5%. This sample is drawn from a study of cytomegalovirus exposure and HLA in healthy donors. This CDR3 contains 15 residues. V lost 4 bases to trimming and J lost 6 bases; unmatched junction nucleotides: 11. Germline V gene data show CDR1 as SGHRS and CDR2 as YFSETQ. The sequence came from a man aged 30 to 39 in good health and CMV-seronegative. The chain links TRBV5-1 to TRBJ2-7; 9 bases map to TRBD2. The material sequenced was PBMCs. The CDR3 loop reads CASSVSGGDVSEQYF. In nucleotides, the CDR3 is TGCGCCAGCAGCGTTAGCGGGGGAGACGTCAGCGAGCAGTACTTC.